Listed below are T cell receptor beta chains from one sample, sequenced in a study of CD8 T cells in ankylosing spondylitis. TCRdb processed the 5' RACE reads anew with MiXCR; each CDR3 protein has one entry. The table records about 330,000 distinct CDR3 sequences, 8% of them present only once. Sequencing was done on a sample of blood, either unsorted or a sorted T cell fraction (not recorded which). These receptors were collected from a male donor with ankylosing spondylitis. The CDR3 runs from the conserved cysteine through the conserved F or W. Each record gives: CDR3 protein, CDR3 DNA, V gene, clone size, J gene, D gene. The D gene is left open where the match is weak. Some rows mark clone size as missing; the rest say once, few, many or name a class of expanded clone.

CASSLITGEQFF,TGTGCCAGCAGTTTAATTACGGGCGAGCAGTTCTTC,TRBV28,many,TRBJ2-1,.
CASSQAGSPHEQYF,TGTGCCAGCAGCCAAGCCGGGTCTCCCCACGAGCAGTACTTC,TRBV3-1,few,TRBJ2-7,.
CSAHGGAGQPQHF,TGCAGCGCTCACGGGGGGGCTGGTCAGCCCCAGCATTTT,TRBV29-1,many,TRBJ1-5,.
CSGRDRGYVQYF,TGCAGCGGCCGGGACAGGGGCTACGTGCAGTACTTC,TRBV29-1,few,TRBJ2-7,TRBD1
CASTESDVNYGYTF,TGTGCCAGCACTGAGTCCGACGTTAACTATGGCTACACCTTC,TRBV2,few,TRBJ1-2,.
CASSSRYVDTEAFF,TGTGCCAGCAGCTCGCGCTACGTGGACACTGAAGCTTTCTTT,TRBV7-9,many,TRBJ1-1,.
CASSPMAGATDTQYF,TGTGCCAGCAGCCCAATGGCAGGGGCAACAGATACGCAGTATTTT,TRBV6-4,.,TRBJ2-3,.
CASSLEGRNNEKLFF,TGCGCCAGCAGCTTGGAGGGCAGGAATAATGAAAAACTGTTTTTT,TRBV5-1,.,TRBJ1-4,.
CASARRVSYEQYF,TGTGCCAGTGCCCGCCGGGTCTCCTACGAGCAGTACTTC,TRBV19,few,TRBJ2-7,.
CASFGQNTGELFF,TGCGCCAGCTTTGGACAGAACACCGGGGAGCTGTTTTTT,TRBV5-1,few,TRBJ2-2,.
CASSIGGANEKLFF,TGTGCCAGTAGTATAGGAGGAGCTAATGAAAAACTGTTTTTT,TRBV19,.,TRBJ1-4,.
CASSYIRQGIYGYTF,TGTGCCAGCAGTTATATCCGACAGGGAATCTATGGCTACACCTTC,TRBV6-5,many,TRBJ1-2,TRBD1
CASSQREHESGNQPQHF,TGTGCCAGCAGCCAGAGAGAACATGAATCGGGCAATCAGCCCCAGCATTTT,TRBV14,many,TRBJ1-5,.
CATGRLGGEAFF,TGTGCCACAGGGAGGTTGGGGGGTGAAGCTTTCTTT,TRBV10-3,.,TRBJ1-1,.
CASSQTTGGQETQYF,TGCGCCAGCAGCCAGACAACAGGGGGTCAAGAGACCCAGTACTTC,TRBV4-1,few,TRBJ2-5,TRBD1
CASSRAGNTGELFF,TGTGCCAGCAGTCGCGCGGGGAACACCGGGGAGCTGTTTTTT,TRBV12-3/TRBV12-4,many,TRBJ2-2,.
CATSRLNGGTEAFF,TGTGCCACCAGCAGACTGAATGGGGGTACTGAAGCTTTCTTT,TRBV15,.,TRBJ1-1,.
CASSFRGSTRTDTQYF,TGTGCCAGCAGCTTTCGGGGATCGACTCGCACAGATACGCAGTATTTT,TRBV5-5,many,TRBJ2-3,.
CASSASGSHLVGQYF,TGTGCCAGCAGTGCTAGCGGGAGCCATCTGGTCGGGCAGTACTTC,TRBV28,.,TRBJ2-7,TRBD2
CASSQEVLHTDTQYF,TGTGCCAGCAGCCAGGAAGTGTTACACACAGATACGCAGTATTTT,TRBV4-2,.,TRBJ2-3,.
CSVKQGDEQYF,TGCAGCGTGAAACAGGGGGACGAGCAGTACTTC,TRBV29-1,few,TRBJ2-7,TRBD1
CSASKGVPGGANVLTF,TGCAGTGCTAGCAAAGGGGTCCCCGGGGGGGCCAACGTCCTGACTTTC,TRBV20-1,few,TRBJ2-6,.
CASSLGSGGRAWNEQFF,TGTGCCAGCAGCTTAGGATCGGGCGGGAGGGCCTGGAATGAGCAGTTCTTC,TRBV7-3,few,TRBJ2-1,TRBD2
CATRGSGELSYNEQFF,TGTGCCACCAGGGGGTCGGGCGAGTTATCCTACAATGAGCAGTTCTTC,TRBV24-1,few,TRBJ2-1,.
CSPTRGNEQFF,TGCAGCCCGACTCGTGGTAATGAGCAGTTCTTC,TRBV29-1,.,TRBJ2-1,.
CASSYPAGNYGYTF,TGTGCCAGCAGTTACCCAGCCGGCAACTATGGCTACACCTTC,TRBV6-5,many,TRBJ1-2,.
CASSFTGASNQPQHF,TGTGCCAGCAGTTTTACAGGGGCAAGCAATCAGCCCCAGCATTTT,TRBV6-5,.,TRBJ1-5,TRBD1
CASSLDFNTEAFF,TGTGCCAGCAGCTTAGATTTTAACACTGAAGCTTTCTTT,TRBV7-9,few,TRBJ1-1,.
CASSGENRGSYEQYF,TGTGCCAGCAGCGGCGAAAACAGGGGGAGCTACGAGCAGTACTTC,TRBV7-9,many,TRBJ2-7,TRBD1
CSALDFTGELFF,TGCAGTGCTCTAGACTTCACCGGGGAGCTGTTTTTT,TRBV20-1,few,TRBJ2-2,.
CASSLTVNPGQAGTGELFF,TGCGCCAGCAGCCTAACTGTCAACCCGGGACAGGCGGGCACCGGGGAGCTGTTTTTT,TRBV4-1,.,TRBJ2-2,TRBD1
CASSDPGQGTGELFF,TGTGCCAGCAGCGACCCGGGACAGGGTACCGGGGAGCTGTTTTTT,TRBV7-7,few,TRBJ2-2,TRBD1
CASSVGLAENTGELFF,TGTGCCAGCAGCGTGGGCCTCGCGGAGAACACCGGGGAGCTGTTTTTT,TRBV7-2,few,TRBJ2-2,.
CSATLAEQFF,TGCAGTGCCACCCTAGCGGAGCAGTTCTTC,TRBV20-1,.,TRBJ2-1,.
CASSLALRGTYNSPLHF,TGTGCCAGCAGTTTAGCGCTCCGGGGAACCTATAATTCACCCCTCCACTTT,TRBV12-3/TRBV12-4,.,TRBJ1-6,.
CASNRRGTEAFF,TGCGCCAGCAATCGCAGGGGAACTGAAGCTTTCTTT,TRBV10-2,many,TRBJ1-1,.
CSARGLAGETQYF,TGCAGTGCTAGGGGACTAGCGGGTGAGACCCAGTACTTC,TRBV20-1,.,TRBJ2-5,TRBD2
CAWSVPRGLVSSQPQHF,TGTGCCTGGAGTGTACCCCGGGGTTTGGTGAGCTCTCAGCCCCAGCATTTT,TRBV30,many,TRBJ1-5,.
CASSLGGSGNTIYF,TGTGCCAGCAGCTTAGGGGGCTCTGGAAACACCATATATTTT,TRBV7-2,many,TRBJ1-3,.
CASSQPGQSRAFF,TGTGCCAGCAGTCAGCCGGGACAATCCAGAGCTTTCTTT,TRBV27,.,TRBJ1-1,.
CASIYPGAKGYNEQFF,TGTGCCAGCATTTACCCGGGGGCTAAGGGCTACAATGAGCAGTTCTTC,TRBV28,few,TRBJ2-1,.
CASSLRTTPGGLQYF,TGTGCCAGCAGTTTGAGAACTACCCCAGGGGGTTTGCAGTATTTT,TRBV12-3/TRBV12-4,.,TRBJ2-3,TRBD1
CASSEPNQPQHF,TGTGCCAGCAGTGAACCTAATCAGCCCCAGCATTTT,TRBV6-1,few,TRBJ1-5,.
CAWSRGGGNTGELFF,TGTGCCTGGAGTAGAGGGGGTGGCAACACCGGGGAGCTGTTTTTT,TRBV30,few,TRBJ2-2,.
CASRAGSSYNEQFF,TGCGCCAGCAGGGCGGGTAGCTCCTACAATGAGCAGTTCTTC,TRBV5-1,few,TRBJ2-1,.
CASSAYSTYEQYF,TGTGCCAGCAGTGCTTATAGTACCTACGAGCAGTACTTC,TRBV25-1,few,TRBJ2-7,.
CASSFPSYNEQFF,TGTGCCAGCAGTTTCCCTTCCTACAATGAGCAGTTCTTC,TRBV28,.,TRBJ2-1,.
CASSEPDGGYNEQFF,TGCGCCAGCAGTGAACCGGACGGAGGGTACAATGAGCAGTTCTTC,TRBV5-1,.,TRBJ2-1,.
CASSQSISGAYEQYF,TGTGCCAGCAGCCAATCTATTAGCGGGGCCTACGAGCAGTACTTC,TRBV3-1,.,TRBJ2-7,TRBD2
CASSQPRGADTQYF,TGTGCCAGCAGCCAGCCAAGGGGCGCAGATACGCAGTATTTT,TRBV7-6,many,TRBJ2-3,.
CASSPTRGGGSDEQFF,TGTGCCAGCTCACCCACAAGGGGCGGGGGAAGCGATGAGCAGTTCTTC,TRBV18,once,TRBJ2-1,TRBD2
CASTIGGGTIDTQYF,TGTGCCAGCACCATTGGTGGCGGGACGATCGATACGCAGTATTTT,TRBV7-3,.,TRBJ2-3,.